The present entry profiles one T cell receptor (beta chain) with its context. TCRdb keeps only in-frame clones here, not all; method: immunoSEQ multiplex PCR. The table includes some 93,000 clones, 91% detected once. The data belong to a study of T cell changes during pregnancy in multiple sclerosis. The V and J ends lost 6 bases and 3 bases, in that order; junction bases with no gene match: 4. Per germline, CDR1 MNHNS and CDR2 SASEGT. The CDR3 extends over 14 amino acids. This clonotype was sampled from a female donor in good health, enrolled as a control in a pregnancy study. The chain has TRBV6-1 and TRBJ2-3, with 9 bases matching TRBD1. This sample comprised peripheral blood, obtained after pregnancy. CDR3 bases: TGTGCCAGCAGCGACAGGGGGAGGACAGATACGCAGTATTTT. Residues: CASSDRGRTDTQYF.